Reported below is one T cell receptor beta chain. Its antigen is currently unknown. Indicated time point: blood 4 weeks post-SBRT, at nephrectomy. As for treatment: 15 Gy SBRT to primary tumor, nephrectomy 4 weeks later. Blood was sampled at baseline, 2 weeks and 4 weeks after SBRT. These data originate in a study of radiation and T cells in renal cell carcinoma. Points from the study as a whole: Baseline intratumoral clonotype presence is unknown without pretreatment biopsies. Top tumor clonotypes rose in blood 2 weeks post-radiation, then contracted.

Germline V gene data show CDR1 as LGHNA and CDR2 as YSLEER. The V and J ends lost 1 base and 3 bases respectively, with 9 bases between them. CDR3 length equals 14 residues. Method: immunoSEQ multiplex PCR; TCRdb's copy keeps in-frame clones and lacks some. The sample contains fewer than 200,000 clones, around 90% of which appear only once. The source is a woman in her fifties or sixties with renal cell carcinoma. This sequence joins TRBV4-3 and TRBJ1-2; D perhaps matches TRBD1 (5 bases). This material consisted of blood, taken from a patient whose treatment included radiotherapy and nephrectomy. In DNA, the CDR3 is TGCGCCAGCAGCCAAGGGTTAGGGGACTATGGCTACACCTTC. It is translated as CASSQGLGDYGYTF.